In this sample, the clone carrying this TCR beta chain turned up a few times. The source of the sample is a study of blood T cell repertoires in COVID-19. Measured with immunoSEQ multiplex PCR; TCRdb has only the in-frame clones, and not every one. Of about 190,000 clones listed, 65% to 85% are singletons. V lost 6 bases and J 4 bases, leaving 15 bases between the germline ends. The CDR3 contains 15 residues. Germline values: CDR1 MNHEY, CDR2 SVGAGI. Two consecutive negative NP/OP PCR tests, clearance, or resolved symptoms defined Cohort 3 recovery. This clonotype originated in a woman aged 25 to 39 who had recovered from COVID-19. The V call is TRBV6-5, the J call TRBJ2-2, with unresolved D. The source material was PBMCs or T cells enriched from blood (not recorded which). The CDR3 DNA follows: TGTGCCAGCAGATCACAGTCGATGAGCACCGGGGAGCTGTTTTTT. As protein: CASRSQSMSTGELFF.